This T cell receptor beta chain was recovered during a study of beta chain features in type 1 diabetes. Whole-study context: Across all samples, over 85 million sorted cells were examined.

Sorting with CD45RO/CCR7/CD25/CD127/CD95/CD27 yielded naive, central memory, regulatory and stem-like memory CD4+ cells. With respect to this clone: Its matching antigen is unknown.

Findings of the study overall: Equally in patients and controls, shorter templates might have been favored by PCR. Shortening that was moderate but significant affected the TCRB CDR3s of Type 1 diabetes patients in all four CD4+ subsets. A pattern of fewer insertions and more deletions at VDJ junctions was seen in type 1 diabetes patients.

TCRB transcripts that were expressed got sequenced, as all of the isolated RNA had been reverse transcribed. Method: immunoSEQ multiplex PCR; TCRdb's copy keeps in-frame clones and lacks some. The data hold about 28,000 clones, with 65% observed a single time. Germline CDR1 is SGHTA and CDR2 is FQGNSA. V dropped 1 base and J dropped 5 bases, with 11 bases sitting between them. CDR3 length: 15 amino acids. The chain joins TRBV7-2 to TRBJ2-2; D is undetermined. The sample taken for sequencing was Tregs from blood. This TCR was sampled from a woman aged 25 to 39 with type 1 diabetes. CDR3 coding DNA: TGTGCCAGCAGCTTAGTCACAGAAATAACCGGGGAGCTGTTTTTT. Amino acid sequence: CASSLVTEITGELFF.